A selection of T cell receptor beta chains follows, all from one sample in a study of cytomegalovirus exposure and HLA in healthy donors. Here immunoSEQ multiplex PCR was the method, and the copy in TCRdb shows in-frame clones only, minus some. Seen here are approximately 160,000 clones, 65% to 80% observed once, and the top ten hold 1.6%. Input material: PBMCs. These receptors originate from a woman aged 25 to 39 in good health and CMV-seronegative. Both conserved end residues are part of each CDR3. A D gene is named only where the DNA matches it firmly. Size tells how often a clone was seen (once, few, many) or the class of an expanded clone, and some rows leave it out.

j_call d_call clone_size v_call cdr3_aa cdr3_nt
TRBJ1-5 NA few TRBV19 CASSIRDINQPQHF TGTGCCAGTAGTATACGGGACATTAATCAGCCCCAGCATTTT
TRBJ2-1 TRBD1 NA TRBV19 CASRFGQGRSSYNEQFF TGTGCCAGTAGGTTTGGACAGGGGCGAAGCTCCTACAATGAGCAGTTCTTC
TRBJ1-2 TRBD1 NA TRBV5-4 CASSPGQAYGYTF TGTGCCAGCAGCCCAGGACAGGCCTATGGCTACACCTTC
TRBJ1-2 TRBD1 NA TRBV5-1 CASSSTGVAHGYTF TGCGCCAGCAGCTCGACAGGGGTGGCGCATGGCTACACCTTC
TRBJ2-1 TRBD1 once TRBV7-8 CASSPHTQDRGLYNEQFF TGTGCCAGCAGCCCTCATACTCAGGACAGGGGGCTCTACAATGAGCAGTTCTTC
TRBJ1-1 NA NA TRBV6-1 CASSEASEFAEAFF TGTGCCAGCAGTGAAGCGTCGGAGTTCGCTGAAGCTTTCTTT
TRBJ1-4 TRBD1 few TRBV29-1 CSVETGGHEKLFF TGCAGCGTCGAGACAGGGGGGCATGAAAAACTGTTTTTT
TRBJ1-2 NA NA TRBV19 CASSREHIQYYGYPF TGTGCCAGTAGTAGAGAACATATTCAGTACTATGGCTACCCCTTC
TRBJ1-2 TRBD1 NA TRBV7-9 CASNTIRDSPFGGYTF TGTGCCAGCAACACAATCCGGGACAGCCCTTTTGGTGGCTACACCTTC
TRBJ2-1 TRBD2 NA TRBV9 CASSVLLAGINEQFF TGTGCCAGCAGCGTACTACTAGCGGGAATAAATGAGCAGTTCTTC
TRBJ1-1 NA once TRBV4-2 CASSQAPGVNTEAFF TGTGCCAGCAGCCAAGCTCCAGGGGTGAACACTGAAGCTTTCTTT
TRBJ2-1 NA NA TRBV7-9 CASSRGPLFYNEQFF TGTGCCAGCAGTCGAGGGCCCCTATTCTACAATGAGCAGTTCTTC
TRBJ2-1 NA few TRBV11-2 CASSLWAAQEQFF TGTGCCAGCAGCTTATGGGCCGCTCAAGAGCAGTTCTTC
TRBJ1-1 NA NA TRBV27 CASTPTVLNTEAFF TGTGCCAGCACCCCGACAGTCTTGAACACTGAAGCTTTCTTT
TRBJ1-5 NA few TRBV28 CASSPGRVGNQPQHF TGTGCCAGCAGCCCGGGGAGGGTCGGAAATCAGCCCCAGCATTTT
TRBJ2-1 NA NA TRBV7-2 CASSLEGGRTYNEQFF TGTGCCAGCAGCTTAGAGGGGGGGAGAACCTACAATGAGCAGTTCTTC
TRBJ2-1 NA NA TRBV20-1 CSAKGYEQFF TGCAGTGCTAAGGGGTATGAGCAGTTCTTC
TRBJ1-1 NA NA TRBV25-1 CASSEFSVNTEAFF TGTGCCAGCAGTGAATTTTCGGTGAACACTGAAGCTTTCTTT
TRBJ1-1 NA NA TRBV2 CASRGTGLTNTEAFF TGTGCCAGCAGAGGGACGGGACTTACGAACACTGAAGCTTTCTTT
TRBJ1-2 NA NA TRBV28 CASSLTDYGYTF TGTGCCAGCAGTTTGACAGATTATGGCTACACCTTC
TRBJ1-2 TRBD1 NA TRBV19 CASTTGGQGAYGYTF TGTGCCAGTACCACAGGGGGACAGGGGGCGTACGGCTACACCTTC
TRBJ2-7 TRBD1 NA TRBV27 CASSLTPGGTGSDEQYF TGTGCCAGCAGTTTAACTCCCGGCGGGACAGGGAGCGACGAGCAGTACTTC
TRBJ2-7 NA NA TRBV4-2 CASSQGPTGGEQYF TGTGCCAGCAGCCAAGGGCCCACAGGTGGCGAGCAGTACTTC
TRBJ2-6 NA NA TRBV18 CASAKPTGSGANVLTF TGTGCCAGCGCAAAACCAACAGGGTCTGGGGCCAACGTCCTGACTTTC
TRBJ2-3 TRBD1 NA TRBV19 CASRPGQGSDTQYF TGTGCCAGTAGGCCGGGACAGGGGTCAGATACGCAGTATTTT
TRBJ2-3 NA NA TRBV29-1 CSVDTTGTDTQYF TGCAGCGTTGATACGACAGGAACAGATACGCAGTATTTT
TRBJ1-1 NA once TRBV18 CASWGISGQSNTEAFF TGTGCCAGCTGGGGTATTTCGGGACAATCGAACACTGAAGCTTTCTTT
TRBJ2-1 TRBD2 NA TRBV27 CASSSNFGLGRNEQFF TGTGCCAGCAGTTCCAACTTCGGACTAGGTCGGAATGAGCAGTTCTTC
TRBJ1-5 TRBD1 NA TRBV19 CASSQFGTVNQPQHF TGTGCCAGTAGTCAGTTCGGGACAGTTAATCAGCCCCAGCATTTT
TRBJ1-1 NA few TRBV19 CASGQLNTEAFF TGTGCCAGTGGACAGTTGAACACTGAAGCTTTCTTT
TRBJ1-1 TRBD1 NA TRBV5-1 CASSLNKGAREAFF TGCGCCAGCAGCTTGAATAAGGGGGCCCGGGAGGCTTTCTTT
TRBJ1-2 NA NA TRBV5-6 CASSLREVEYGYTF TGTGCCAGCAGCTTGAGGGAGGTGGAGTATGGCTACACCTTC
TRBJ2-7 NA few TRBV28 CASSPLTGLFEQYF TGTGCCAGCAGCCCCCTCACGGGATTGTTCGAGCAGTACTTC
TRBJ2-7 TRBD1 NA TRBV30 CAWNRGTRYEQYF TGTGCCTGGAACAGGGGGACCCGCTACGAGCAGTACTTC
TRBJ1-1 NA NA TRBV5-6 CASSSQGQGNTEAFF TGTGCCAGCAGCTCCCAGGGTCAGGGAAACACTGAAGCTTTCTTT
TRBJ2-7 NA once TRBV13 CASSPSRVRSSYEQYF TGTGCCAGCAGCCCAAGCCGGGTGCGGAGCTCCTACGAGCAGTACTTC
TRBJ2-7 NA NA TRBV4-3 CASSQVLASSYEQYF TGCGCCAGCAGCCAAGTCCTAGCAAGCTCCTACGAGCAGTACTTC
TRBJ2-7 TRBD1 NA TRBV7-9 CAIQGLDEQYF TGTGCCATACAGGGGCTCGACGAGCAGTACTTC
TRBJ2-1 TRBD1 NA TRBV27 CASSLGTGFGEQFF TGTGCCAGCAGTTTAGGGACAGGGTTTGGTGAGCAGTTCTTC
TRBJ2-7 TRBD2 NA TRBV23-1 CASSQSARCPGLGAYEQYF TGCGCCAGCAGTCAATCGGCGAGGTGCCCGGGACTAGGCGCCTACGAGCAGTACTTC
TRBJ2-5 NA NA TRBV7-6 CASSLGRGYQETQYF TGTGCCAGCAGCTTAGGACGAGGGTACCAAGAGACCCAGTACTTC
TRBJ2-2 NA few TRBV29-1 CSVLGAEDTGELFF TGCAGCGTGCTGGGGGCGGAGGACACCGGGGAGCTGTTTTTT
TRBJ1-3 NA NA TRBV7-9 CASSLSAVSGNTIYF TGTGCCAGCAGCTTATCTGCAGTCTCTGGAAACACCATATATTTT
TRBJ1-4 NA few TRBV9 CASSVGQGPGANEKLFF TGTGCCAGCAGCGTAGGCCAGGGGCCAGGGGCTAATGAAAAACTGTTTTTT
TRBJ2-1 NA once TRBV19 CASSKQGPSYNEQFF TGTGCCAGTAGTAAGCAGGGTCCCTCCTACAATGAGCAGTTCTTC
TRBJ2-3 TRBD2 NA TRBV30 CAWISGGALGTQYF TGTGCCTGGATAAGCGGGGGGGCCTTGGGTACGCAGTATTTT
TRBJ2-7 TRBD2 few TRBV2 CASSEAPGDYYEQYF TGTGCCAGCAGTGAAGCGCCCGGGGACTACTACGAGCAGTACTTC
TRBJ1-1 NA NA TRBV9 CASSVTPGLNTEAFF TGTGCCAGCAGCGTAACCCCGGGTCTGAACACTGAAGCTTTCTTT
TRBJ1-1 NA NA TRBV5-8 CASSLSGTMNTEAFF TGTGCCAGCAGCTTGTCAGGAACCATGAACACTGAAGCTTTCTTT